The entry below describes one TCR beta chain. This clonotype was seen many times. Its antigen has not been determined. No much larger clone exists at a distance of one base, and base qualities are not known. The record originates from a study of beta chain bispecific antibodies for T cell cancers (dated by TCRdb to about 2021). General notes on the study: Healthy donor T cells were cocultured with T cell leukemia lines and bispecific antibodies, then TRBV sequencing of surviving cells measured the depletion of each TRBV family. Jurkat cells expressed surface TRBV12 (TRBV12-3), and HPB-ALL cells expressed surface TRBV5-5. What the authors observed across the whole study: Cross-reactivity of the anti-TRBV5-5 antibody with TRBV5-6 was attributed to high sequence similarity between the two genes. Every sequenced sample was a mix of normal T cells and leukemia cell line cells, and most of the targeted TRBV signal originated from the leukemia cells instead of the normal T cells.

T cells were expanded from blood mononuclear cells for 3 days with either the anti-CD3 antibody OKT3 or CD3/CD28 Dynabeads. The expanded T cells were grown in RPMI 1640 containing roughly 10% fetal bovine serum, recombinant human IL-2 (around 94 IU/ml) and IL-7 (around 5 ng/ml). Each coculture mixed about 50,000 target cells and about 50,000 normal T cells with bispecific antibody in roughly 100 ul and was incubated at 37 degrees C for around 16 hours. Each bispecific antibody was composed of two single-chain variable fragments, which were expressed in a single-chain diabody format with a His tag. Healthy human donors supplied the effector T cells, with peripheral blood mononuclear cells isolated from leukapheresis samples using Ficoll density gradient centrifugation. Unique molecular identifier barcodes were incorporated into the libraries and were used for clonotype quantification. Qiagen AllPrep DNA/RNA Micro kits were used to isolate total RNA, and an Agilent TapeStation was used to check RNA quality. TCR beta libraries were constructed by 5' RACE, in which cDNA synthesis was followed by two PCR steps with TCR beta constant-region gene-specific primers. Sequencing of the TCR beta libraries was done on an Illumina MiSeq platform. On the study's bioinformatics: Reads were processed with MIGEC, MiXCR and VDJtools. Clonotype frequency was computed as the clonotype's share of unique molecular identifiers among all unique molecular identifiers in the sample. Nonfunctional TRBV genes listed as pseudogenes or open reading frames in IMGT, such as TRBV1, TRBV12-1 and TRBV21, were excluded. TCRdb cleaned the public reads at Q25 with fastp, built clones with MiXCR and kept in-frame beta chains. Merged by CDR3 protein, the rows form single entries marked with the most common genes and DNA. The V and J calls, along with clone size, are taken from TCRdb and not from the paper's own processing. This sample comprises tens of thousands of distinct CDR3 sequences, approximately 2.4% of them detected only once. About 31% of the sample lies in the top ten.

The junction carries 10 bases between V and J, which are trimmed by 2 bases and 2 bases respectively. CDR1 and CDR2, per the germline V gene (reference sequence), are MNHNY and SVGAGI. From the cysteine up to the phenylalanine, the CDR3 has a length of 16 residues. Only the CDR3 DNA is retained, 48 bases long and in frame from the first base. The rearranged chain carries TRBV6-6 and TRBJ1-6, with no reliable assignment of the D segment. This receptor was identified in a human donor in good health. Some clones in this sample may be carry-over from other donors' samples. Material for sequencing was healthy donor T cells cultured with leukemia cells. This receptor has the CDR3 CASSYRESPYNSPLHF. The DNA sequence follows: TGTGCCAGCAGTTACCGGGAATCGCCCTATAATTCACCCCTCCACTTT.